Presented here are 30 T cell receptor beta chains from one specimen sequenced in a study of beta chain features in type 1 diabetes. Findings and caveats of the study: Within each of all four CD4+ subsets, Type 1 diabetes patients had TCRB CDR3s that were moderately but significantly shorter.

Sequenced material consisted of expressed TCRB transcripts (all of the isolated RNA was reverse transcribed). The assay was immunoSEQ multiplex PCR, and TCRdb's table has in-frame clones only and misses some. The repertoire holds about 650,000 clones, with around 12% as singletons. For these receptors, no antigen is known. The specimen sequenced was naive CD4+ T cells from blood. These receptors all come from a man aged 30 to 45 with type 1 diabetes.

The rearrangement uses TRBV9 and TRBJ2-5; D is uncertain. Trimming stripped 3 bases from V and 0 bases from J, with 9 bases between. Germline lookup yields CDR1 SGDLS and CDR2 YYNGEE. CDR3 size: 14 residues. CDR3 sequence reads: CASSARRNQETQYF. Here the CDR3 DNA reads TGTGCCAGCAGCGCCCGTAGGAACCAAGAGACCCAGTACTTC.

The rearrangement links TRBV29-1 to TRBJ2-5; no clear D gene. The CDR3 covers 14 residues. V was shortened by 4 bases and J by 1 base, with 13 bases between the two germline ends. Germline V gene lookup returns CDR1 SQVTM and CDR2 ANQGSEA. The CDR3 DNA sequence: TGCAGCGTTGTTCCCACTGACTCCCAAGAGACCCAGTACTTC. Protein: CSVVPTDSQETQYF.

About this clone: The sample holds other DNA sequences that translate to the same CDR3. J is TRBJ2-5 and V is TRBV28; 7 bases align to TRBD1. Unmatched junction bases numbered 0, after V lost 1 base and J lost 1 base. The CDR3 covers 14 residues. CDR1 is MDHEN, CDR2 SYDVKM, per germline. In DNA, the CDR3 is TGTGCCAGCAGTTTATCAGGGGGCCAAGAGACCCAGTACTTC. Translation: CASSLSGGQETQYF. Variable domain in full (rest from reference TRBV28 and TRBJ2-5): DVKVTQSSRYLVKRTGEKVFLECVQDMDHENMFWYRQDPGLGLRLIYFSYDVKMKEKGDIPEGYSVSREKKERFSLILESASTNQTSMYLCASSLSGGQETQYFGPGTRLLVL.

The chain combines TRBV10-2 with TRBJ2-3; D may be TRBD2 (6 bases). Per germline, CDR1 WSHSY and CDR2 SAAADI. CDR3 length equals 14 residues. V was cut by 7 bases and J by 6 bases, with 17 bases left in between. In DNA, the CDR3 is TGCGCCAGCACTCACGGACTACTCTCGGATACGCAGTATTTT. Its protein is CASTHGLLSDTQYF.

J is TRBJ2-7 and V is TRBV5-1; possibly TRBD2 for D (5 bases). The CDR3 is made up of 13 amino acids. The germline V and J ends were trimmed by 2 bases and 6 bases, with 12 bases remaining between them. The germline V gene encodes CDR1 SGHRS and CDR2 YFSETQ. The CDR3 region has the DNA TGCGCCAGCAGCTTCGGCTTACGGGGCGAGCAGTACTTC. Its protein is CASSFGLRGEQYF. Drawing the rest from reference TRBV5-1 and TRBJ2-7, the complete variable domain is KAGVTQTPRYLIKTRGQQVTLSCSPISGHRSVSWYQQTPGQGLQFLFEYFSETQRNKGNFPGRFSGRQFSNSRSEMNVSTLELGDSALYLCASSFGLRGEQYFGPGTRLTVT.

This clone has only a few counts. The J gene is TRBJ2-3, the V gene TRBV29-1, with no clear D. The CDR3 runs to 12 residues. The germline V gene encodes CDR1 SQVTM and CDR2 ANQGSEA. The V and J ends lost 5 bases and 4 bases respectively, with 10 bases between them. Here the CDR3 reads CSVLRNADTQYF. DNA for the CDR3: TGCAGCGTTCTTAGAAACGCAGATACGCAGTATTTT.

As to this clone: Other DNA sequences in this sample translate to the same CDR3. The V gene is TRBV5-1, the J gene TRBJ2-6; D gene uncertain. CDR3 size: 14 residues. The germline V gene encodes CDR1 SGHRS and CDR2 YFSETQ. Between the trimmed V and J ends, which lost 0 bases and 1 base, there was a span of 2 bases. This CDR3 reads CASSLASGANVLTF. CDR3 sequence (DNA): TGCGCCAGCAGCTTGGCTTCTGGGGCCAACGTCCTGACTTTC.

This clone occurred a few times. The chain employs TRBV4-3 and TRBJ1-1; 7 bases fit TRBD1. V shed 1 base and J 1 base; nucleotides not matched to a gene: 3. Per the germline V gene, CDR1 is LGHNA and CDR2 is YSLEER. The CDR3 has 15 amino acids. CDR3 in amino acids: CASSQGGQRNTEAFF. The CDR3 region has the DNA TGCGCCAGCAGCCAAGGGGGACAGAGGAACACTGAAGCTTTCTTT.

This clone was detected a few times. The gene calls are TRBV9 and TRBJ1-2; tentatively, D is TRBD1 (5 bases). Per the germline V gene, CDR1 is SGDLS and CDR2 is YYNGEE. CDR3 length equals 15 residues. V shed 3 bases and J shed 4 bases, with 16 bases lying between them. This chain's CDR3 is CASSAGGISGYGYTF. For the CDR3, the DNA is TGTGCCAGCAGCGCGGGGGGTATATCAGGCTATGGCTACACCTTC.

This clone has a handful of counts. This rearrangement joins TRBV7-9 to TRBJ1-5; D ambiguous. Germline V gene lookup returns CDR1 SEHNR and CDR2 FQNEAQ (reference sequence). V lost 5 bases, J lost 6 bases, and 14 bases lay in between. The CDR3 contains 14 residues. The CDR3 sequence: CASSGVPVGQPQHF. CDR3 bases: TGTGCCAGCAGCGGGGTTCCGGTAGGTCAGCCCCAGCATTTT.

The table lists this clone with a few counts. The V call is TRBV9, the J call TRBJ2-7; D uncertain. The CDR3 covers 16 residues. In germline, CDR1 is SGDLS, CDR2 YYNGEE. Trimming cost V 3 bases and J 5 bases, with 21 bases left between them. CDR3 sequence (DNA): TGTGCCAGCAGCGGGCCCGCGGTGTTGGGCGGTAACGAGCAGTACTTC. The encoded protein is CASSGPAVLGGNEQYF.

This chain connects TRBV4-3 to TRBJ2-3; 14 nucleotides align to TRBD2. The CDR3 totals 17 residues. In germline, CDR1 is LGHNA, CDR2 YSLEER. The junction had 6 bases not matched to a gene; V was cut back by 2 bases and J by 5 bases. CDR3 protein: CASSQMTSGGAGDTQYF. DNA for the CDR3: TGCGCCAGCAGCCAAATGACTAGCGGGGGGGCGGGAGATACGCAGTATTTT.

The chain joins TRBV19 to TRBJ2-7, with D tentatively TRBD1 (6 bases). The CDR3 is 13 amino acids. Germline CDR1 reads LNHDA; CDR2 reads SQIVND (reference sequence). The V gene lost 6 bases and the J gene lost 2 bases, with 11 bases spanning the gap. The CDR3 loop reads CASRQQGTYEQYF. The CDR3, as DNA: TGTGCCAGTAGACAACAGGGTACCTACGAGCAGTACTTC. Full variable domain (rest looked up from reference TRBV19 and TRBJ2-7): DGGITQSPKYLFRKEGQNVTLSCEQNLNHDAMYWYRQDPGQGLRLIYYSQIVNDFQKGDIAEGYSVSREKKESFPLTVTSAQKNPTAFYLCASRQQGTYEQYFGPGTRLTVT.

Comment on this clone: The sample holds other DNA sequences that translate to the same CDR3. This CDR3 is CASSTDRDTEAFF. CDR3 in DNA: TGTGCCAGTAGTACAGACCGGGACACTGAAGCTTTCTTT. The gene calls are TRBV19 and TRBJ1-1; D remains unclear. V was shortened by 4 bases and J by 3 bases, with 9 bases between the two germline ends. Germline loops: CDR1 LNHDA, CDR2 SQIVND (reference sequence). The CDR3 runs 13 residues.

This clone showed up just a few times. Other DNA sequences from this sample encode an identical CDR3 as well. The chain couples TRBV6-5 to TRBJ2-2, with D uncertain. The V and J ends lost 3 bases and 6 bases respectively, with 5 bases between them. This CDR3 contains 12 residues. Germline CDR1 MNHEY, CDR2 SVGAGI. Written as DNA, the CDR3 is TGTGCCAGCAGTTATAGGGCCGGGGAGCTGTTTTTT. Its translation: CASSYRAGELFF.

The CDR3 DNA reads TGTGCCAGCAGCCCGATGGACAGGGTGAATGAGCAGTTCTTC. Protein: CASSPMDRVNEQFF. The chain couples TRBV5-4 to TRBJ2-1; 8 bases agree with TRBD1. Trimming cost V 4 bases and J 7 bases; bases outside gene matches: 7. CDR3 length: 14 amino acids. The germline CDR1 and CDR2 sequences are SGHNT and YYREEE (reference sequence).

This clone came up a few times. The chain recombines TRBV5-5 with TRBJ2-7; 12 nucleotides agree with TRBD2. Unmatched junction bases numbered 13, after V lost 10 bases and J lost 2 bases. The length of the CDR3 is 16 residues. CDR1 is SGHKS, CDR2 YYEKEE, per germline (reference sequence). CDR3 sequence reads: CASIWTSGVRTYEQYF. The CDR3 DNA reads TGTGCCTCTATTTGGACTAGCGGGGTCCGCACCTACGAGCAGTACTTC.

This clone has just a few counts. The V and J genes are TRBV6-5 and TRBJ2-7; D not resolved. CDR1 is MNHEY and CDR2 is SVGAGI in the germline V gene. Trimming removed 5 bases from V and 4 bases from J, with 9 bases in between. The CDR3 extends over 12 amino acids. The CDR3 bases are TGTGCCAGCAGTCCAGGAACGTACGAGCAGTACTTC. Its protein product is CASSPGTYEQYF.

This clone was detected only a few times. An end of the junction does not agree with germline; a read error may underlie this. The chain joins TRBV19 to TRBJ1-5; D gene unclear. CDR1 is LNHDA, CDR2 SQIVND, per germline (reference sequence). CDR3 length: 13 amino acids. The CDR3 bases are TGTGCCAGTAGTATAGTCGAGAATCCGCCCCAGCATTTT. Translation gives CASSIVENPPQHF.

The V gene is TRBV7-2, the J gene TRBJ2-3, with 8 bases matching TRBD1. Losses at the gene ends were 0 bases for V and 0 bases for J; bases not matched to a gene: 2. The CDR3 contains 16 residues. The germline CDR1 and CDR2 sequences are SGHTA and FQGNSA. CDR3 region: CASSLARDRSTDTQYF. CDR3 nucleotide sequence: TGTGCCAGCAGCTTAGCGCGGGACAGGAGCACAGATACGCAGTATTTT. The whole variable domain, filled in from reference TRBV7-2 and TRBJ2-3, reads GAGVSQSPSNKVTEKGKDVELRCDPISGHTALYWYRQSLGQGLEFLIYFQGNSAPDKSGLPSDRFSAERTGGSVSTLTIQRTQQEDSAVYLCASSLARDRSTDTQYFGPGTRLTVL.

J is TRBJ2-3 and V is TRBV10-3; D unresolved. CDR1 is ENHRY and CDR2 is SYGVKD in the germline V gene. The CDR3 is made up of 15 amino acids. Trimming took 1 base from V and 2 from J, leaving 10 bases between them. The CDR3 region has the DNA TGTGCCATCAGTGAGTTTGGAACTGCCACAGATACGCAGTATTTT. Protein sequence: CAISEFGTATDTQYF.

This chain joins TRBV15 and TRBJ1-2; D gene ambiguous. This CDR3 region has 14 residues. Deletions cut 0 bases from V and 1 base from J, with 6 bases between. Germline assignment: CDR1 LNHNV and CDR2 YYDKDF (reference sequence). In DNA form, the CDR3 reads TGTGCCACCAGCAGAGACGCCTTTAACTATGGCTACACCTTC. Translated, it gives CATSRDAFNYGYTF.

This chain links TRBV29-1 with TRBJ1-2; a weak D match, TRBD1 (5 bases). The V end lost 4 bases, the J end lost 0 bases, and 18 bases lay between the germline ends. The CDR3 sequence is 16 residues long. CDR1 is SQVTM and CDR2 is ANQGSEA in the germline V gene. The CDR3 sequence: CSVGGGRAGANYGYTF. As DNA, the CDR3 is TGCAGCGTTGGGGGCGGGAGGGCCGGAGCTAACTATGGCTACACCTTC.

This clone was observed a handful of times. This sequence joins TRBV27 and TRBJ2-7, with 7 bases fitting TRBD1. This CDR3 is built from 15 residues. CDR1 and CDR2 from the germline V gene are MNHEY and SMNVEV (reference sequence). Losses at the gene ends were 5 bases for V and 3 bases for J; bases not matched to a gene: 10. This chain's CDR3 is CASSLLGGEVYEQYF. DNA of the CDR3: TGTGCCAGCAGTCTCTTAGGGGGCGAGGTCTACGAGCAGTACTTC.

This clone was counted only a few times. The V call is TRBV10-3, the J call TRBJ2-5; 8 positions agree with TRBD1. Germline lookup yields CDR1 ENHRY and CDR2 SYGVKD. Trimming at V came to 2 bases and at J to 4 bases, leaving 3 bases not matched to a gene. The CDR3 has 14 amino acids. The CDR3 protein is CAISEGQGAETQYF. In DNA, the CDR3 is TGTGCCATCAGTGAGGGGCAGGGGGCAGAGACCCAGTACTTC.

The chain carries TRBV29-1 and TRBJ1-1; D unresolved. Trimming took off 7 bases at V and 0 bases at J, with 12 bases between the two ends. Germline V gene sequence: CDR1 SQVTM, CDR2 ANQGSEA. There are 13 residues in the CDR3. CDR3 coding DNA: TGCAGCGCTGCTGGCGGATTGAACACTGAAGCTTTCTTT. Translating gives CSAAGGLNTEAFF.

This clone has only a few counts. The chain combines TRBV9 with TRBJ1-5; D unresolved. The V end lost 0 bases, the J end lost 5 bases, and 12 bases lay between the germline ends. Germline-derived CDR1 and CDR2 are SGDLS and YYNGEE. The CDR3 covers 15 residues. This chain's CDR3 is CASSVGEGKDQPQHF. CDR3 nucleotide sequence: TGTGCCAGCAGCGTAGGTGAAGGGAAGGATCAGCCCCAGCATTTT.

This clone was found a few times. The rearrangement links TRBV10-3 to TRBJ2-6; 8 bases match TRBD1. Per germline, CDR1 ENHRY and CDR2 SYGVKD. The CDR3 totals 16 residues. Trimming removed 3 bases from V and 2 bases from J; junction bases left unmatched: 3. The CDR3 reads CAISDSGGAGANVLTF. The CDR3 DNA is TGTGCCATCAGTGATTCAGGGGGCGCTGGGGCCAACGTCCTGACTTTC.

The chain recombines TRBV9 with TRBJ2-3; 11 bases fit TRBD2. Germline trimming cut 7 bases from V and 2 bases from J; bases unmatched to any gene: 18. Germline CDR1 is SGDLS and CDR2 is YYNGEE. The CDR3 totals 19 residues. The CDR3 loop reads CASGSPGTSGGSFTDTQYF. The CDR3 bases are TGTGCCAGCGGATCCCCCGGGACTAGCGGAGGTAGCTTCACAGATACGCAGTATTTT.

This chain joins TRBV6-6 and TRBJ1-6; D may be TRBD1 (5 bases). V was pared by 6 bases and J by 9 bases, with 12 bases between. Germline assignment: CDR1 MNHNY and CDR2 SVGAGI (reference sequence). This CDR3 region has 13 residues. The CDR3 reads CASSLPQGSPLHF. The CDR3 region has the DNA TGTGCCAGCAGCCTCCCCCAGGGTTCACCCCTCCACTTT.